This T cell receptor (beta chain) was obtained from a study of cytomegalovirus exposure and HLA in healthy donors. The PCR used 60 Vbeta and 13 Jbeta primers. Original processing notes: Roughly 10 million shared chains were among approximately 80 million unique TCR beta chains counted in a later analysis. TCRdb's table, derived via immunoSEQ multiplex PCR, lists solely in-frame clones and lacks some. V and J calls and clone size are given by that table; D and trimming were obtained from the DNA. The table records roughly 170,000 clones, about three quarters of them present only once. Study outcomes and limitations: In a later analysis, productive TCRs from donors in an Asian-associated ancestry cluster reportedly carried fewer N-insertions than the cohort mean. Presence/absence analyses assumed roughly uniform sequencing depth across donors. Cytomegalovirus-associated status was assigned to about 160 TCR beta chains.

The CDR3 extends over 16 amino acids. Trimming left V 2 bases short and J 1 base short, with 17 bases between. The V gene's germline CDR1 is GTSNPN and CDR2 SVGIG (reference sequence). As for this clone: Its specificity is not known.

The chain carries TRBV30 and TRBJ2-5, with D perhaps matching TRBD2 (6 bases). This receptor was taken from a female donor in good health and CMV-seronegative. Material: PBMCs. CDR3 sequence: CAWSRRLLAVQETQYF. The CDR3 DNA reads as TGTGCCTGGAGTCGAAGACTACTAGCAGTCCAAGAGACCCAGTACTTC.